This T cell receptor (beta chain) was retrieved from a study of T cells in Graves' hyperthyroidism and ophthalmopathy. Using RNA transcripts as the source, TCR beta CDR3 regions were amplified. RT-PCR in the first round (using the HTBI primer set) targeted the TCR CDR3. TCRdb re-called the multiplex PCR reads through MiXCR, storing one row per CDR3 protein. The sample lists some 440,000 distinct CDR3 sequences; around 14% were seen once. This CDR3 has 15 amino acids. In germline, CDR1 is DFQATT, CDR2 SNEGSKA (reference sequence). Trimming stripped 6 bases from V and 11 bases from J, with 26 bases between.

The TCR was taken from a woman aged 18-29 years with Graves' hyperthyroidism. The chain joins TRBV20-1 to TRBJ2-1; no definite D call. The sample was blood. The CDR3 DNA sequence: TGCAGTGCCTCTCCCGCGCACTGGTATCCGGGTAAGCAGTTCTTC. Encoded protein: CSASPAHWYPGKQFF.